This TCR beta chain is drawn from a study of blood T cell repertoires in COVID-19. Looking at the study overall: There were acute and convalescent COVID-19 samples, and they came from the United States, Italy and Spain.

Trimming took 2 bases from V and 5 from J, leaving 11 bases between them. Germline CDR1 reads SGHNT; CDR2 reads YENEEA. The CDR3 consists of 14 residues. While infection was still active, Seattle patients were enrolled and then followed longitudinally. As handled by the study authors: The assay estimated nucleated cells by amplifying reference gene primers. Profiling relied on immunoSEQ multiplex PCR, and the TCRdb table lists in-frame clones only, not all of them. V, J and clone size are taken as reported in that table, and D and trimming were inferred from the DNA itself. Of some 260,000 clones in the sample, over 75% are singletons; the top ten hold 10%.

Sequences were obtained from peripheral blood. The clonotype originates from a woman in her seventies with COVID-19, enrolled during active disease. J is TRBJ2-3 and V is TRBV11-3; D not certain. DNA of the CDR3: TGTGCCAGCAGCTTAACGGTTCTTAGAGATACGCAGTATTTT. Its translation: CASSLTVLRDTQYF.